The T cell receptor (beta chain) under discussion was sequenced for a study of T cell repertoires in cytomegalovirus infection. Study in general: Carrying CMV and the relevant HLA type showed in public TCR beta signatures. Whole-study results and caveats: Based on cumulative public TCR beta family frequency, carriers of CMV plus the relevant HLA were identified. CMV-specific TCR beta clonotypes restricted by HLA-C were the ones dominating the ex vivo response.

The CDR3 loop spans 11 amino acids. The germline V gene has CDR1 SGHVS and CDR2 FNYEAQ. Unmatched junction bases numbered 5, after V lost 8 bases and J lost 8 bases. This clonotype was seen repeatedly, ten times or more. No antigen is known for it. Each CDR3 protein is one row after TCRdb ran MiXCR on the reads. The top ten hold around 16% of the sample, which has 200,000 to 300,000 distinct CDR3 sequences, 9.1% seen once. Sequencing was carried out using PBMCs. The source is a human donor in good health (CMV status not recorded). Some clones in this sample may be carry-over from other donors' samples. The V and J genes are TRBV7-6 and TRBJ1-1; 7 bases match TRBD1. The CDR3 loop reads CASSDRAEAFF. For the CDR3, the DNA is TGTGCCAGCTCCGACAGGGCCGAAGCTTTCTTT.